These 14 T cell receptor beta chains were sequenced from one sample in a study of T cells after yellow fever vaccination. TCRdb reanalysed the 5' RACE reads using MiXCR and keeps one entry per CDR3 protein. Seen here are around 350,000 distinct CDR3 sequences, 6.2% observed once, and the top ten hold about 15%. Here the sequenced sample was PBMCs, taken 5 days after the yellow fever booster vaccination. The receptors stem from a man younger than 40 who received the YFV17D yellow fever vaccine.

The J gene is TRBJ2-5, the V gene TRBV4-3; the D is unclear. Germline V CDR1 and CDR2: LGHNA, YSLEER. The V gene lost 3 bases and the J gene lost 2 bases, with 13 bases spanning the gap. The CDR3 has 15 amino acids. The CDR3 is CASSQPEAVQETQYF. DNA of the CDR3: TGCGCCAGCAGCCAGCCCGAGGCGGTTCAAGAGACCCAGTACTTC.

This clonotype was found many times. The V gene is TRBV5-6, the J gene TRBJ2-1; D remains unclear. The germline V gene encodes CDR1 SGHDT and CDR2 YYEEEE. Trimming removed 2 bases from V and 8 bases from J, with 14 bases in between. The CDR3 runs to 14 residues. The CDR3 region has the DNA TGTGCCAGCAGCTTTAGGCCCTATGGCGATGAGCAGTTCTTC. Amino acids: CASSFRPYGDEQFF.

The chain has TRBV7-3 and TRBJ2-1; possibly TRBD2 for D (5 bases). With 2 bases removed from V and 0 bases from J, the gap between germline ends came to 8 bases. Per germline, CDR1 SGHTA and CDR2 FQGTGA. There are 15 residues in the CDR3. The CDR3 nucleotides are TGTGCCAGCAGCTTAGAGAGGGCCTCCTACAATGAGCAGTTCTTC. It translates to CASSLERASYNEQFF.

This clonotype was seen ten or more times. The junction differs from germline at one of its ends, possibly a read error. The DNA for the CDR3 is TGTGCCAGCAGCTTACGGGACAAGGAGCAGTTCTTC. Translation: CASSLRDKEQFF. The V call is TRBV7-2, the J call TRBJ2-1; D is perhaps TRBD1 (6 bases). The germline gives CDR1 SGHTA, CDR2 FQGNSA. The CDR3 spans 12 residues.

V usage is TRBV9 and J usage is TRBJ2-5; TRBD2 agrees at 8 bases. This CDR3 is 16 amino acids long. Losses at the gene ends were 2 bases for V and 2 bases for J; bases not matched to a gene: 8. Germline V gives CDR1 SGDLS, CDR2 YYNGEE. The CDR3 protein is CASSVTSGGLQETQYF. The CDR3 nucleotides are TGTGCCAGCAGCGTTACTAGCGGAGGACTTCAAGAGACCCAGTACTTC.

The sample holds many counts of this clonotype. The rearrangement joins TRBV5-5 to TRBJ2-3; 7 bases agree with TRBD1. V shed 3 bases, J shed 15 bases, and the junction held 10 bases outside the gene matches. Germline assignment: CDR1 SGHKS and CDR2 YYEKEE (reference sequence). This CDR3 is built from 12 residues. The DNA for the CDR3 is TGTGCCAGCAGCTCAAATCAACAGGGGCGATATTTT. This gives the protein CASSSNQQGRYF.

The chain joins TRBV24-1 to TRBJ2-1; D is possibly TRBD1 (7 bases). The germline gives CDR1 KGHDR, CDR2 SFDVKD. Trimming stripped 11 bases from V and 1 base from J, with 14 bases between. The CDR3 is made up of 14 amino acids. The CDR3 bases are TGTGCCAGCGGAGGGGGCAGGTCCTACAATGAGCAGTTCTTC. The encoded protein is CASGGGRSYNEQFF.

This clonotype was seen repeatedly, ten times or more. V gene TRBV11-2 combines with J gene TRBJ2-7, with TRBD1 matching over 11 bases. The CDR3 is made up of 15 amino acids. V was clipped by 3 bases and J by 1 base; unmatched bases: 2. Germline values: CDR1 SGHAT, CDR2 FQNNGV. CDR3 loop: CASSLWDRGSYEQYF. CDR3 DNA: TGTGCCAGCAGCTTGTGGGACAGGGGGTCCTACGAGCAGTACTTC.

This clonotype has ten or more counts. V usage is TRBV7-2 and J usage is TRBJ2-2; weak D call: TRBD2 (6 bases). Trimming shortened V by 2 bases and J by 2 bases, and 9 bases separated the two germline ends. The CDR3 sequence is 15 residues long. Germline CDR1 and CDR2: SGHTA and FQGNSA. Here the CDR3 reads CASSLRGLNTGELFF. The CDR3 bases are TGTGCCAGCAGCTTAAGGGGACTCAACACCGGGGAGCTGTTTTTT.

This clonotype was seen at least ten times. The chain links TRBV6-2 or TRBV6-3 to TRBJ1-2; D is unresolved. CDR3 size: 13 residues. CDR1 and CDR2 from the germline V gene are MNHEY and SVGEGT. The V end lost 2 bases, the J end lost 2 bases, and 6 bases lay between the germline ends. The CDR3 nucleotides are TGTGCCAGCAGTTACGACGGAAACTATGGCTACACCTTC. Its translation is CASSYDGNYGYTF.

This clonotype has at least ten counts. The chain employs TRBV7-2 and TRBJ2-7, with D perhaps assigned TRBD1 or TRBD2 (6 bases each). The germline CDR1 and CDR2 sequences are SGHTA and FQGNSA. This CDR3 contains 14 residues. Trimming removed 6 bases from V and 3 bases from J, with 15 bases in between. The CDR3 loop is CASRLGGGGYEQYF. In DNA form, the CDR3 reads TGTGCCAGCAGGCTTGGCGGAGGGGGCTACGAGCAGTACTTC.

This clonotype was counted a single time. At one end, the junction sequence differs from germline, possibly due to a read error. V is TRBV10-2 and J is TRBJ2-3; the D is unclear. This CDR3 has 15 residues. Germline lookup yields CDR1 WSHSY and CDR2 SAAADI. Written as DNA, the CDR3 is TGCGCCAGCATGAACCTACCGGGCCGCACAGATATGCAGTATTTT. It is translated as CASMNLPGRTDMQYF.

This clonotype was seen repeatedly, ten times or more. The J gene is TRBJ2-7, the V gene TRBV10-3; tentatively, D is TRBD1 (7 bases). V dropped 6 bases and J dropped 2 bases, with 14 bases sitting between them. The CDR3 is 14 residues long. Per germline, CDR1 ENHRY and CDR2 SYGVKD. CDR3: CAIRAGGLTYEQYF. CDR3 in DNA: TGTGCCATCAGAGCAGGGGGGCTTACCTACGAGCAGTACTTC.

There are many counts of this clonotype. The chain is built from TRBV4-3 and TRBJ2-7, with 8 bases aligning to TRBD2. The CDR3 contains 14 residues. Germline loops: CDR1 LGHNA, CDR2 YSLEER. V lost 1 base and J lost 3; bases outside the gene matches: 2. CDR3 amino acids: CASSQVLAGYEQYF. The CDR3 nucleotides read TGCGCCAGCAGCCAAGTTCTAGCGGGCTACGAGCAGTACTTC.